A single sample gave rise to the 15 T cell receptor beta chains below, sequenced in a study of regulatory T cells in long-lasting Graves disease. As for time point: newly diagnosed GD, antithyroid drugs for less than 3 months. Extracted PBMC RNA gave rise to the TCR library. Relying on iRepertoire HTBI primers and Arm-PCR of CDR3 regions, the team built TCR beta libraries. TCRdb fed the multiplex PCR reads into MiXCR, producing one record per CDR3 protein. In the table there are roughly 610,000 distinct CDR3 sequences, roughly 16% of which are singletons. The sample also formed part of further work on T cells in Graves' hyperthyroidism and ophthalmopathy.

Sequencing was performed on peripheral blood mononuclear cells (PBMCs), taken at new diagnosis, from a patient treated with antithyroid drugs. All receptors derive from a woman in her twenties or thirties with Graves disease.

This clonotype has more than one count but fewer than ten. The genes are TRBV7-2 and TRBJ2-3; D unclear. The CDR3 totals 11 residues. Germline V gene sequence: CDR1 SGHTA, CDR2 FQGNSA. Trimming stripped 1 base from V and 10 bases from J, with 6 bases between. The CDR3: CASSLERPQYF. In nucleotides, the CDR3 is TGTGCCAGCAGCTTAGAAAGACCGCAGTATTTT.

This clonotype has more than one count but fewer than ten. The chain uses TRBV19 and TRBJ1-1; D ambiguous. From germline, CDR1 is LNHDA and CDR2 SQIVND (reference sequence). V was cut by 3 bases and J by 1 base, with 15 bases left in between. The CDR3 covers 16 residues. The CDR3 loop is CASSIPPSWGNTEAFF. In nucleotides, the CDR3 is TGTGCCAGTAGTATCCCTCCTTCCTGGGGGAACACTGAAGCTTTCTTT.

This clonotype was recorded many times. The J gene is TRBJ1-1, the V gene TRBV6-6, with D hard to call. The CDR3 is 15 residues long. V was pared by 0 bases and J by 1 base, with 9 bases between. Per the germline V gene, CDR1 is MNHNY and CDR2 is SVGAGI (reference sequence). In nucleotides, the CDR3 is TGTGCCAGCAGTTACTCGCGGCAGAAGAACACTGAAGCTTTCTTT. Its translation is CASSYSRQKNTEAFF.

This clonotype was picked up many times. The DNA for the CDR3 is TGTGCCAGCAGTTTTGGAGATGAGCAGTTCTTC. It specifies CASSFGDEQFF. This chain joins TRBV27 and TRBJ2-1; D call uncertain. Germline CDR1 reads MNHEY; CDR2 reads SMNVEV (reference sequence). The CDR3 is 11 amino acids. Trimming stripped 3 bases from V and 8 bases from J, with 5 bases between.

This clonotype was recorded only once. The chain employs TRBV4-1 and TRBJ2-7; no firm D call. The CDR3 has 13 amino acids. The ends were cut back, 3 bases at V and 6 bases at J, with 12 bases in the middle. Looked up from germline, CDR1 is MGHRA and CDR2 is YSYEKL. This CDR3 reads CASSHAGLSEQYF. CDR3 sequence (DNA): TGCGCCAGCAGCCACGCTGGTCTGAGCGAGCAGTACTTC.

In this sample, this clonotype turned up a few times. V and J are TRBV30 and TRBJ2-7; TRBD2 is a possible D gene (6 bases). Germline CDR1 reads GTSNPN; CDR2 reads SVGIG (reference sequence). The CDR3 consists of 14 residues. Trimming removed 3 bases from V and 2 bases from J, with 14 bases in between. The CDR3 bases are TGTGCCTGGAGCTACATCGGGAGAACCTACGAGCAGTACTTC. Translating gives CAWSYIGRTYEQYF.

This clonotype was seen only a few times. The CDR3 DNA is TGTGCCAGCAGTTACTCGAGCGGCAGGGGGCCCGGGGAGCTGTTTTTT. Protein: CASSYSSGRGPGELFF. The chain is built from TRBV6-5 and TRBJ2-2; 8 bases line up with TRBD1. CDR1 and CDR2 (germline): MNHEY, SVGAGI. The CDR3 length is 16 residues. V dropped 0 bases and J dropped 6; count of bases not matched to a gene: 6.

This clonotype was detected many times. The rearrangement uses TRBV6-1 and TRBJ1-6, with 9 positions matching TRBD1. Germline loops: CDR1 MNHNS, CDR2 SASEGT. This CDR3 region has 17 residues. V dropped 1 base and J dropped 9; count of bases not matched to a gene: 10. CDR3 nucleotide sequence: TGTGCCAGCAGTGAAGTTCGGGACAGGGCCAGCGGTTCACCCCTCCACTTT. Translated: CASSEVRDRASGSPLHF.

This chain joins TRBV6-2 or TRBV6-3 and TRBJ2-7; either TRBD1 or TRBD2 may fit D (5 bases each). V dropped 5 bases and J dropped 0 bases, with 14 bases sitting between them. Per germline, CDR1 MNHEY and CDR2 SVGEGT. The CDR3 covers 15 residues. The CDR3 coding sequence is TGTGCCAGCAGTGAGGGACCACCCACCTCCTACGAGCAGTACTTC. Amino acid sequence: CASSEGPPTSYEQYF.

The chain uses TRBV4-1 and TRBJ2-3, with 12 bases matching TRBD2. In germline, CDR1 is MGHRA, CDR2 YSYEKL. V lost 0 bases and J lost 6; bases outside the gene matches: 7. The CDR3 runs 17 residues. The CDR3 sequence is CASSQDRLAGGGDTQYF. As DNA, the CDR3 is TGCGCCAGCAGCCAAGATCGTCTAGCGGGAGGGGGGGATACGCAGTATTTT.

About this clonotype: This may be a read error: a much more frequent sequence differs by one nucleotide. This chain links TRBV20-1 with TRBJ1-1; possibly TRBD1 for D (6 bases). The germline V gene has CDR1 DFQATT and CDR2 SNEGSKA (reference sequence). There are 13 residues in the CDR3. CDR3 DNA sequence: TGCAAGGGGGGGCTCGTCGGCCACACTGAAGCTTTCTTT. Its translation is CKGGLVGHTEAFF.

This clonotype was detected many times. V gene TRBV27 combines with J gene TRBJ1-5; D might be TRBD1 (6 bases). This CDR3 has 16 amino acids. Germline V gene data show CDR1 as MNHEY and CDR2 as SMNVEV (reference sequence). Trimming took 3 bases from V and 4 from J, leaving 16 bases between them. CDR3 in DNA: TGTGCCAGCAGTTTTGGGGGGGCTGTGCTTAATCAGCCCCAGCATTTT. This codes for CASSFGGAVLNQPQHF.

This clonotype was observed a few times. The rearrangement uses TRBV13 and TRBJ1-5, with D tentatively TRBD1 (6 bases). Germline values: CDR1 PRHDT, CDR2 FYEKMQ (reference sequence). Trimming cost V 6 bases and J 9 bases, with 18 bases left between them. The CDR3 has 14 amino acids. CDR3 amino acids: CASSEEDSFRPQHF. The CDR3 region has the DNA TGTGCCAGCAGTGAAGAGGACAGTTTCCGGCCCCAGCATTTT. The whole variable domain, filled in from reference TRBV13 and TRBJ1-5, reads AAGVIQSPRHLIKEKRETATLKCYPIPRHDTVYWYQQGPGQDPQFLISFYEKMQSDKGSIPDRFSAQQFSDYHSELNMSSLELGDSALYFCASSEEDSFRPQHFGDGTRLSIL.

This chain connects TRBV18 to TRBJ1-1, with D possibly matching TRBD1 (5 bases). Germline-derived CDR1 and CDR2 are KGHSH and LQKENI. The CDR3 is made up of 16 amino acids. Trimming shortened V by 3 bases and J by 3 bases, and 17 bases separated the two germline ends. CDR3: CASSPLQGGTYTEAFF. CDR3 in DNA: TGTGCCAGCTCACCGTTGCAGGGAGGGACCTACACTGAAGCTTTCTTT.

This clonotype occurred many times. The rearrangement uses TRBV20-1 and TRBJ2-5; no firm D call. The CDR3 totals 11 residues. Trimming pared 6 bases from V and 2 bases from J, leaving 7 bases between. The V gene's germline CDR1 is DFQATT and CDR2 SNEGSKA (reference sequence). The CDR3 spells CSASEQETQYF. CDR3 coding DNA: TGCAGTGCCAGCGAACAAGAGACCCAGTACTTC.